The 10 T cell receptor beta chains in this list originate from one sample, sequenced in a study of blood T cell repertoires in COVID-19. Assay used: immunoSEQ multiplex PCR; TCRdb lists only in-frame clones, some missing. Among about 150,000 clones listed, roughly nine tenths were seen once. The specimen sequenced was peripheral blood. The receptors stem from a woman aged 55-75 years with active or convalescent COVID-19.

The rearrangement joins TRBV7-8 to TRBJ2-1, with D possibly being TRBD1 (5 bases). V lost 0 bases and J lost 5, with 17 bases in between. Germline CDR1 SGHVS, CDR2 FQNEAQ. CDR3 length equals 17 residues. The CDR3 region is CASSLAPYQGLDNEQFF. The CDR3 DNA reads TGTGCCAGCAGCTTAGCGCCGTACCAGGGATTAGACAATGAGCAGTTCTTC.

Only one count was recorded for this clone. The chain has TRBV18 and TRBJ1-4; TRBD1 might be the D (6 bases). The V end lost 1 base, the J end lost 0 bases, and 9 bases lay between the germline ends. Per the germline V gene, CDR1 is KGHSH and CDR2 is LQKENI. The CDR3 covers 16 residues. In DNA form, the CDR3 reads TGTGCCAGCTCACCACGGGACATTTCAACTAATGAAAAACTGTTTTTT. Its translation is CASSPRDISTNEKLFF.

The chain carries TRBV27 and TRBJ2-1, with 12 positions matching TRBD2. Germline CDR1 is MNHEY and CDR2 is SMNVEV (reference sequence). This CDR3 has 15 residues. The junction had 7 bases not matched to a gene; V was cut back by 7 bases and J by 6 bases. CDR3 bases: TGTGCCAGCACCTCCTTACTAGCGGGGGGCAATGAGCAGTTCTTC. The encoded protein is CASTSLLAGGNEQFF.

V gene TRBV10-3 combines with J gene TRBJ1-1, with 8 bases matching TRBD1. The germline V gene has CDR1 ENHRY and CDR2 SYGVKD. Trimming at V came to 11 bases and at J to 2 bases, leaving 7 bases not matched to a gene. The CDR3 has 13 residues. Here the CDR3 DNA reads TGTGCCGCCCACAGGGGGGGAAACACTGAAGCTTTCTTT. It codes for CAAHRGGNTEAFF.

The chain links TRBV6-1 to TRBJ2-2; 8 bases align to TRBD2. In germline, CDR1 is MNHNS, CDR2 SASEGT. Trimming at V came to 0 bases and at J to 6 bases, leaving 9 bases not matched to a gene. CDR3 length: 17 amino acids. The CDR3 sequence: CASSEAIPGGGAGELFF. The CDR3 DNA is TGTGCCAGCAGTGAAGCGATCCCCGGGGGGGGTGCCGGGGAGCTGTTTTTT.

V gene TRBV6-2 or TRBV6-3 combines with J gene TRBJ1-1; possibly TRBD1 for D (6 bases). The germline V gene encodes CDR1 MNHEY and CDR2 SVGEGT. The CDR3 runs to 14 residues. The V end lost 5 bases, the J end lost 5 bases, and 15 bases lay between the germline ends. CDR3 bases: TGTGCCAGCAGTCGCAGGGGTGGTGAGACTGAAGCTTTCTTT. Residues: CASSRRGGETEAFF.

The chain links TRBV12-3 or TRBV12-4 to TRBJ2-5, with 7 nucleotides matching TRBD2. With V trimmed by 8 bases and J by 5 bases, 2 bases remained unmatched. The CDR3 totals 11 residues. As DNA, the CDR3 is TGTGCCAGCGGGGGGGGTGAGACCCAGTACTTC. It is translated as CASGGGETQYF.

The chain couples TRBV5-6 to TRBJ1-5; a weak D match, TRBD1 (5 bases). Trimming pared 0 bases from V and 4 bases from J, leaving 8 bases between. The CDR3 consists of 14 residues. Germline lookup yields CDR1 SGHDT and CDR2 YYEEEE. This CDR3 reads CASSLGEGNQPQHF. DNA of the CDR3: TGTGCCAGCAGCTTGGGGGAGGGGAATCAGCCCCAGCATTTT.

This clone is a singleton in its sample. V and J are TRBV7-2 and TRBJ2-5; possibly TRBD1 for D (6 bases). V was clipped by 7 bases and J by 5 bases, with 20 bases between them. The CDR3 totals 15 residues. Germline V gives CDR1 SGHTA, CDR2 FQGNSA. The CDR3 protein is CASTEITLRGETQYF. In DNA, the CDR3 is TGTGCCAGCACCGAAATAACCTTAAGGGGGGAGACCCAGTACTTC. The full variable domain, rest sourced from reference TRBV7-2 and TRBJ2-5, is GAGVSQSPSNKVTEKGKDVELRCDPISGHTALYWYRQSLGQGLEFLIYFQGNSAPDKSGLPSDRFSAERTGGSVSTLTIQRTQQEDSAVYLCASTEITLRGETQYFGPGTRLLVL.

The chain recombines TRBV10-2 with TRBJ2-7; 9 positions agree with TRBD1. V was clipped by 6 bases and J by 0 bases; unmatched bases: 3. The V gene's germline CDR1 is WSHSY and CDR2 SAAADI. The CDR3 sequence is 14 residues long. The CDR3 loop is CASSGDRVSYEQYF. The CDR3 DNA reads TGCGCCAGCAGCGGGGACAGGGTCTCCTACGAGCAGTACTTC.